The sequence of this TCR beta chain was determined in a study of CD8+CD57+ T cells in acquired aplastic anemia. Overall study context: When averaged, DNA from sorted CD4+ and CD8+ cells came to approximately 3.2 ug. The study, taken as a whole, reports: Simpson's diversity of CD8+ cells was not significantly different in patients compared with controls. Patients and controls were found to share twenty-nine CD8+ CDR3 sequences.

Regarding this clonotype: Its target is not known.

V gave up 3 bases and J gave up 7 bases, with 10 bases separating them. There are 13 residues in the CDR3. In patients chosen for sequencing, flow cytometry had shown CD8+CD57+ cell expansion. Severe acquired aplastic anemia was present in all patients. The template for TCR beta VDJ and CDR3 sequence profiling was genomic DNA. TCRdb ran MiXCR on the reads and lists one entry per CDR3 protein. The table lists around 220,000 distinct CDR3 sequences, around 49% of them singletons. The TCR sequence derives from a human donor with aplastic anemia. The specimen sequenced was sorted CD4+, CD8+, or CD8+CD57+ T cells (not recorded which) from PBMCs. The V gene is TRBV12-3 or TRBV12-4, the J gene TRBJ1-5; unclear D gene. The CDR3 coding sequence is TGTGCCAGCAGTTTCGGCGACGGGCAGCCCCAGCATTTT. Its translation: CASSFGDGQPQHF.